Below, 2 T cell receptor beta chains from the same sample are listed, as sequenced in a study of blood T cell repertoires in COVID-19. Profiling relied on immunoSEQ multiplex PCR, and the TCRdb table lists in-frame clones only, not all of them. The table lists about 250,000 clones, around 89% of them singletons. What was sequenced was peripheral blood. The receptor set was obtained from a man younger than 45 with acute or convalescent COVID-19.

The genes are TRBV5-8 and TRBJ1-2; perhaps TRBD1 as D (5 bases). In germline, CDR1 is SGHTS, CDR2 YDEGEE. With 1 base removed from V and 8 bases from J, the gap between germline ends came to 9 bases. There are 12 residues in the CDR3. Here the CDR3 reads CASSLRQPGYTF. The CDR3 DNA reads TGTGCCAGCAGCTTGAGACAGCCCGGCTACACCTTC. Combining the CDR3 with reference TRBV5-8 and TRBJ1-2 gives the whole variable domain EAGVTQSPTHLIKTRGQQATLRCSPISGHTSVYWYQQALGLGLQFLLWYDEGEERNRGNFPPRFSGRQFPNYSSELNVNALELEDSALYLCASSLRQPGYTFGSGTRLTVV.

This clone was seen just once. The rearrangement joins TRBV9 to TRBJ1-2, with D uncertain. V lost 0 bases to trimming and J lost 6 bases, with 15 bases between them. Germline V gene sequence: CDR1 SGDLS, CDR2 YYNGEE. The CDR3 is 15 residues long. In DNA form, the CDR3 reads TGTGCCAGCAGCGTAGGCACCAACCCCAGTAATGGCTACACCTTC. Its protein is CASSVGTNPSNGYTF.